These T cell receptor beta chains were read from a single sample in a study of T cell responses to AZD1222 COVID-19 vaccine. Profiled with immunoSEQ multiplex PCR; TCRdb holds only in-frame clones, not every one. The sample yields 90,000 to 130,000 clones, around 90% seen once. The sample here was peripheral blood, taken 28 days after the second AZD1222 dose. The origin of the receptors is an adult who received the AZD1222 COVID-19 vaccine. Both conserved end residues are part of each CDR3. A D gene is named only where the DNA matches it firmly. Clone size is not always given. Where it is, it says once, few, many or a class for expanded clones.

TRBV18,TRBJ1-5,.,.,CASSPGNLHNQPQHF,TGTGCCAGCTCACCAGGGAATCTCCATAATCAGCCCCAGCATTTT
TRBV6-1,TRBJ1-1,.,.,CASSDRGLAFF,TGTGCCAGCAGTGACAGGGGTCTGGCTTTCTTT
TRBV20-1,TRBJ1-6,.,.,CSASSGEDSPLHF,TGCAGTGCTAGTTCGGGGGAAGATTCACCCCTCCACTTT
TRBV5-1,TRBJ1-1,.,.,CASSSGTENTEAFF,TGCGCCAGCAGCTCCGGGACGGAGAACACTGAAGCTTTCTTT
TRBV12-5,TRBJ2-2,.,.,CASGPPNTGELFF,TGTGCTAGTGGTCCCCCCAACACCGGGGAGCTGTTTTTT
TRBV5-1,TRBJ1-1,TRBD1,.,CASSSVEQGGNTEAFF,TGCGCCAGCAGCTCGGTGGAGCAGGGGGGGAACACTGAAGCTTTCTTT
TRBV7-2,TRBJ2-6,TRBD2,once,CASRGGGSGANVLTF,TGTGCCAGCAGGGGCGGGGGTTCTGGGGCCAACGTCCTGACTTTC
TRBV21-1,TRBJ1-1,.,.,CASRGQGLTEAFF,TGTGCCAGCAGGGGACAGGGGCTCACTGAAGCTTTCTTT
TRBV7-2,TRBJ1-5,.,.,CASSRDSQPQHF,TGTGCCAGCAGTCGAGATAGTCAGCCCCAGCATTTT
TRBV29-1,TRBJ1-1,.,.,CSGRSGNTEAFF,TGCAGTGGTCGTTCTGGGAACACTGAAGCTTTCTTT
TRBV5-4,TRBJ1-2,.,.,CASSRRGDYGYTF,TGTGCCAGCAGCCGCAGGGGTGACTATGGCTACACCTTC
TRBV5-1,TRBJ2-1,TRBD2,.,CATPPPGLAGGPVKDEQFF,TGCGCCACCCCACCTCCGGGACTAGCGGGAGGGCCGGTTAAGGATGAGCAGTTCTTC
TRBV6-2/TRBV6-3,TRBJ2-4,.,.,CASSPRRGARAKNIQYF,TGTGCCAGCAGCCCTAGGAGGGGTGCTCGAGCCAAAAACATTCAGTACTTC
TRBV6-1,TRBJ1-2,.,.,CASSEAHIPVRIF,TGTGCCAGCAGTGAAGCGCATATCCCCGTGCGTATCTTC
TRBV3-1/TRBV3-2,TRBJ2-7,.,.,CASSQVGGARSYEQYF,TGTGCCAGCAGCCAAGTTGGGGGGGCCCGCTCCTACGAGCAGTACTTC
TRBV7-8,TRBJ2-1,.,.,CASSPALANYNEQFF,TGTGCCAGCAGCCCTGCGCTAGCGAACTACAATGAGCAGTTCTTC
TRBV9,TRBJ2-7,.,.,CASGPGSYEQYF,TGTGCCAGCGGCCCGGGCTCCTACGAGCAGTACTTC
TRBV12-3/TRBV12-4,TRBJ2-7,.,.,CASSFFPGEQYF,TGTGCCAGCAGTTTCTTCCCGGGGGAGCAGTACTTC
TRBV27,TRBJ1-1,TRBD1,.,CASSLYRGVWNTEAFF,TGTGCCAGCAGTTTATACAGGGGGGTGTGGAACACTGAAGCTTTCTTT
TRBV2,TRBJ1-5,TRBD1,.,CASRQDRGRSNQPQHF,TGTGCCAGCAGGCAGGACAGGGGACGTAGCAATCAGCCCCAGCATTTT
TRBV5-1,TRBJ1-2,.,.,CASSLENRVGYTF,TGCGCCAGCAGCTTGGAAAACAGGGTTGGCTACACCTTC
TRBV7-6,TRBJ2-7,.,.,CASSLEWSSYEQYF,TGTGCCAGCAGCTTAGAGTGGAGCTCCTACGAGCAGTACTTC
TRBV27,TRBJ1-1,TRBD1,.,CASSPYRGVRAEAFF,TGTGCCAGCAGTCCCTACAGGGGCGTCCGTGCTGAAGCTTTCTTT
TRBV2,TRBJ1-3,.,.,CASVFGDLSGNTIYF,TGTGCCAGCGTTTTTGGGGACCTCTCTGGAAACACCATATATTTT
TRBV5-5,TRBJ1-1,.,.,CASSPRPGMNTEAFF,TGTGCCAGCAGCCCCCGTCCGGGGATGAACACTGAAGCTTTCTTT
TRBV11-3,TRBJ1-6,.,.,CASSLAGVNSPLHF,TGTGCCAGCAGCTTGGCCGGGGTTAATTCACCCCTCCACTTT
TRBV13,TRBJ1-2,.,.,CASSLRAVAAGGYTF,TGTGCCAGCAGCTTAAGGGCAGTAGCTGCTGGGGGCTACACCTTC
TRBV4-1,TRBJ1-1,TRBD1,few,CASSQQPGPTGVANTEAFF,TGCGCCAGCAGCCAACAACCCGGACCGACAGGGGTGGCGAACACTGAAGCTTTCTTT
TRBV5-1,TRBJ2-5,.,few,CASSTRMGHQETQYF,TGCGCCAGCAGCACCCGCATGGGGCATCAAGAGACCCAGTACTTC
TRBV19,TRBJ2-7,.,.,CASSWGLGESYEQYF,TGTGCCAGTAGTTGGGGACTGGGAGAATCCTACGAGCAGTACTTC
TRBV19,TRBJ1-4,.,.,CASSRSREKTNEKLFF,TGTGCCAGTAGTAGAAGCCGTGAGAAAACTAATGAAAAACTGTTTTTT
TRBV6-2/TRBV6-3,TRBJ1-4,TRBD1,once,CASSGTERNEKLFF,TGTGCCAGCAGTGGGACAGAGAGGAATGAAAAACTGTTTTTT
TRBV18,TRBJ1-5,TRBD1,.,CASSLNDRGVNQPQHF,TGTGCCAGCTCACTTAACGACAGGGGTGTCAATCAGCCCCAGCATTTT
TRBV6-1,TRBJ1-1,.,.,CASSDLIGNRDTEAFF,TGTGCCAGCAGTGACTTGATAGGGAATCGGGACACTGAAGCTTTCTTT
TRBV5-4,TRBJ1-1,TRBD1,.,CASSSPAGQDKAFF,TGTGCCAGCAGCTCTCCAGCGGGACAGGACAAAGCTTTCTTT
TRBV12-3/TRBV12-4,TRBJ2-1,TRBD2,.,CASTTEGLVAFF,TGTGCCAGCACCACTGAGGGACTAGTAGCGTTCTTC
TRBV19,TRBJ2-2,.,.,CASSIGGSEAGELFF,TGTGCCAGTAGTATTGGGGGCTCGGAAGCCGGGGAGCTGTTTTTT
TRBV5-4,TRBJ1-6,TRBD1,few,CASSLGQGLGSPLHF,TGTGCCAGCAGCTTGGGACAGGGGTTGGGTTCACCCCTCCACTTT
TRBV4-2,TRBJ1-2,.,.,CASSQDPGKWSGYTF,TGTGCCAGCAGCCAAGATCCAGGCAAGTGGTCCGGCTACACCTTC
TRBV6-1,TRBJ2-6,.,.,CASSDAGSGANVLTF,TGTGCCAGCAGTGATGCAGGTTCTGGGGCCAACGTCCTGACTTTC
TRBV29-1,TRBJ2-7,TRBD2,.,CSVTLGGTYEQYF,TGCAGCGTCACCCTGGGGGGGACCTACGAGCAGTACTTC
TRBV28,TRBJ1-5,.,few,CASSSRTGDQSSNQPQHF,TGTGCCAGCAGTTCACGAACCGGGGACCAGTCTAGCAATCAGCCCCAGCATTTT
TRBV19,TRBJ1-6,.,.,CASSTKAGDNSPLHF,TGTGCCAGTAGTACGAAAGCAGGGGATAATTCACCCCTCCACTTT
TRBV7-8,TRBJ1-3,TRBD1,.,CASSRDRENTIYF,TGTGCCAGCAGCCGAGACAGGGAAAACACCATATATTTT
TRBV6-1,TRBJ2-6,.,.,CASSEATGANVLTF,TGTGCCAGCAGTGAAGCAACTGGGGCCAACGTCCTGACTTTC
TRBV2,TRBJ2-1,.,.,CASSEGLSGDEQFF,TGTGCCAGCAGTGAGGGGCTTTCGGGGGATGAGCAGTTCTTC
TRBV3-1/TRBV3-2,TRBJ1-5,.,.,CASSQAGLNQPQHF,TGTGCCAGCAGCCAAGCCGGTCTCAATCAGCCCCAGCATTTT
TRBV5-1,TRBJ1-4,.,.,CASRPGGGEDQEKLFF,TGCGCCAGCAGGCCCGGGGGAGGGGAGGATCAGGAAAAACTGTTTTTT
TRBV18,TRBJ2-4,TRBD2,.,CASSPEGLAGESGIQYF,TGTGCCAGCTCACCAGAGGGACTAGCGGGAGAGAGCGGCATTCAGTACTTC
TRBV10-3,TRBJ1-1,.,few,CAISREGGYEAEAFF,TGTGCCATTTCCAGGGAGGGTGGCTATGAAGCTGAAGCTTTCTTT
TRBV5-6,TRBJ1-2,.,.,CASVPGRGRYGYTF,TGTGCCAGCGTACCGGGCCGCGGTAGGTATGGCTACACCTTC
TRBV5-4,TRBJ2-3,TRBD1,.,CASRGTGGLDTQYF,TGTGCCAGCAGGGGGACAGGGGGGTTAGATACGCAGTATTTT
TRBV14,TRBJ2-5,TRBD2,.,CASSRLPGLAEETQYF,TGTGCCAGCAGCCGCCTTCCAGGACTAGCGGAAGAGACCCAGTACTTC
TRBV29-1,TRBJ1-5,TRBD1,.,CSVGQGGQPQHF,TGCAGCGTTGGACAGGGAGGACAGCCCCAGCATTTT